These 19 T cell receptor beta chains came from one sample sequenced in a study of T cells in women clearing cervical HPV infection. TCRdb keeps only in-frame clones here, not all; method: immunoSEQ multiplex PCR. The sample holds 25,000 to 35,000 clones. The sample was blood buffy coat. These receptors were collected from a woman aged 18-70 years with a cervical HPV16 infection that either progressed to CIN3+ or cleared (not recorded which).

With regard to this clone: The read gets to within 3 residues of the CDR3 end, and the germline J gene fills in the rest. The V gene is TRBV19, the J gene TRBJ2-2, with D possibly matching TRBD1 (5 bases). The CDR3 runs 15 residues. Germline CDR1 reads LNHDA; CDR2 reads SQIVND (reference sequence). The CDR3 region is CASSIASGNNSPLFF. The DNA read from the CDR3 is TGTGCCAGTAGTATAGCATCAGGGAATAATTCACCG. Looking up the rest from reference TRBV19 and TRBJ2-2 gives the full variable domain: DGGITQSPKYLFRKEGQNVTLSCEQNLNHDAMYWYRQDPGQGLRLIYYSQIVNDFQKGDIAEGYSVSREKKESFPLTVTSAQKNPTAFYLCASSIASGNNSPLFFGEGSRLTVL.

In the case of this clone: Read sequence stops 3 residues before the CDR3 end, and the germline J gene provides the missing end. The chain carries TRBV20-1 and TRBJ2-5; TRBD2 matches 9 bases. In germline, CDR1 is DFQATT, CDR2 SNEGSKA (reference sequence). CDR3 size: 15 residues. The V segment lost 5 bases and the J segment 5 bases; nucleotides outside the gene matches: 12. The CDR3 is CSASEGLAGLETQYF. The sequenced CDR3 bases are TGCAGTGCTTCCGAGGGGCTAGCGGGACTTGAGACC.

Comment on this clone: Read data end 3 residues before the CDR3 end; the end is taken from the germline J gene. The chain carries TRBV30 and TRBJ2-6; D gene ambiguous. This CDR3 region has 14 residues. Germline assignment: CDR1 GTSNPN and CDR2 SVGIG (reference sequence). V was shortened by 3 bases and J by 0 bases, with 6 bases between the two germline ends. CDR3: CAWRVASGANVLTF. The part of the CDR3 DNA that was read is TGTGCCTGGAGAGTAGCCTCTGGGGCCAACGTC.

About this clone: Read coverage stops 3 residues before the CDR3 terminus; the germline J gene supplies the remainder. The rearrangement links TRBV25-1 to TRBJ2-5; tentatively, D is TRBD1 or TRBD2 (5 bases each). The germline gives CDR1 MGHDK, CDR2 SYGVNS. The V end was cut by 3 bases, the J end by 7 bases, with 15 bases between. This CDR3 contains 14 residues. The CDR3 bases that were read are TGTGCCAGCAGTGAGAGAGGGGCTCGTGGGACC. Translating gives CASSERGARGT. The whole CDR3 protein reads CASSERGARGTQYF.

The CDR3 sequence: CASSSYRGNTEAFF. The DNA read from the CDR3 is TGTGCCAGCAGCTCCTACAGGGGTAACACTGAA. The rearrangement uses TRBV5-6 and TRBJ1-1, with 7 bases matching TRBD1. The read halts 3 residues ahead of the CDR3 end, with the missing end drawn from the germline J gene. The germline gives CDR1 SGHDT, CDR2 YYEEEE. The CDR3 sequence is 14 residues long. V lost 3 bases to trimming and J lost 2 bases; unmatched junction nucleotides: 4.

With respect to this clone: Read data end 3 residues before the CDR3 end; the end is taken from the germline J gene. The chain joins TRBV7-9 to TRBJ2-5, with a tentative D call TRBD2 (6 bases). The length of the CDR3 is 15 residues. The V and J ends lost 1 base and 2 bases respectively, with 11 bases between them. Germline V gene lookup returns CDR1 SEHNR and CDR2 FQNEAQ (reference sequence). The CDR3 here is CASSLGGLGQETQYF. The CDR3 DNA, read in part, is TGTGCCAGCAGCTTAGGGGGACTCGGTCAAGAGACC.

This CDR3 reads CASSKRQGSYDYTF. CDR3 DNA (partial): TGTGCCAGTAGTAAAAGACAGGGCTCCTACGAC. The genes are TRBV19 and TRBJ1-2; 7 bases map to TRBD1. The CDR3 end is not reached by the read, which stops 3 residues before it; the germline J gene fills it in. CDR3 length equals 14 residues. Germline values: CDR1 LNHDA, CDR2 SQIVND (reference sequence). The variable domain in full, with the rest retrieved from reference TRBV19 and TRBJ1-2, is DGGITQSPKYLFRKEGQNVTLSCEQNLNHDAMYWYRQDPGQGLRLIYYSQIVNDFQKGDIAEGYSVSREKKESFPLTVTSAQKNPTAFYLCASSKRQGSYDYTFGSGTRLTVV.

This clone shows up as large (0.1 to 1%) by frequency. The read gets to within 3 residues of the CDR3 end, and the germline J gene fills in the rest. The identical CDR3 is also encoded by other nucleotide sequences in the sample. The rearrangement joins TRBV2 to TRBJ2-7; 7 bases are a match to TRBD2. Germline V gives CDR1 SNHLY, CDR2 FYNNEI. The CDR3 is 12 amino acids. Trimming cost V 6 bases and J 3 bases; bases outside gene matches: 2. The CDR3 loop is CASRSSGYEQYF. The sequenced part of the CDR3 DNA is TGTGCCAGCAGGTCTAGCGGCTACGAG.

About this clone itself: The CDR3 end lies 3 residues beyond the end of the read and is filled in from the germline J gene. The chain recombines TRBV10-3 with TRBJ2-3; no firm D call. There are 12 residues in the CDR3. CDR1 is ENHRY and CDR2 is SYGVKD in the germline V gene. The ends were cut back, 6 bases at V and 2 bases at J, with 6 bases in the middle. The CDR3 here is CAIRATTDTQYF. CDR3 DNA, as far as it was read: TGTGCCATCAGAGCTACCACAGATACG.

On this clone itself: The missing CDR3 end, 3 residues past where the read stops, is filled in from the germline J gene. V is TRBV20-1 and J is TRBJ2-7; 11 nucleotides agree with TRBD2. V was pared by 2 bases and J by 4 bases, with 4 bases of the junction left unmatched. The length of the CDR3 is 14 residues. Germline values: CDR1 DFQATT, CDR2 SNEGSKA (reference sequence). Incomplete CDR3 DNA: TGCAGTGCTAGAATGAGACTAGCGGGATACGAG. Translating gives CSARMRLAGYE. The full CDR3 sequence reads CSARMRLAGYEQYF.

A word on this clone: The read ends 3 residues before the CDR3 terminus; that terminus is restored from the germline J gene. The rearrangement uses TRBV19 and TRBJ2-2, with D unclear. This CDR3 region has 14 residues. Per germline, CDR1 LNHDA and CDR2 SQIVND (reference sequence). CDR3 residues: CASSSRRSNEKLFF. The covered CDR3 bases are TGTGCCAGTAGTAGTCGCAGGAGTAATGAAAAG. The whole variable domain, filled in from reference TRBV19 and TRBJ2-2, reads DGGITQSPKYLFRKEGQNVTLSCEQNLNHDAMYWYRQDPGQGLRLIYYSQIVNDFQKGDIAEGYSVSREKKESFPLTVTSAQKNPTAFYLCASSSRRSNEKLFFGEGSRLTVL.

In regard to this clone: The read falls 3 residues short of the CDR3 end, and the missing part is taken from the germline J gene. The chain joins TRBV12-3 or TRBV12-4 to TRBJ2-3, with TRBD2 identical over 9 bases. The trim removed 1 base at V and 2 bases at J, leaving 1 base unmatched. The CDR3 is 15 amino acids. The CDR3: CASSLGTSVTDTQYF. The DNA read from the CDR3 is TGTGCCAGCAGTTTAGGGACTAGCGTCACAGATACG.

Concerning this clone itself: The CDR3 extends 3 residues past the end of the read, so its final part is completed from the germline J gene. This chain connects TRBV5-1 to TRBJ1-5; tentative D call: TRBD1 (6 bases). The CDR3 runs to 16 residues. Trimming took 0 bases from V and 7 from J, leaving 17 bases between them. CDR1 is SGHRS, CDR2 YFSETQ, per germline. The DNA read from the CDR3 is TGCGCCAGCAGCTTGGATCCAACAGGGATTAGACAGCCC. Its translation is CASSLDPTGIRQP. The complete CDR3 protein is CASSLDPTGIRQPQHF.

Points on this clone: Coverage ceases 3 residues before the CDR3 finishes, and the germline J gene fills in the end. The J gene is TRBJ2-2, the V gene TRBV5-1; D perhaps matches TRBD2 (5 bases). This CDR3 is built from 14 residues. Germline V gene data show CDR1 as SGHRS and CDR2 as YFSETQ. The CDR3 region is CASSLGRNGEKLFF. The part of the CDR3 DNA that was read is TGCGCCAGCAGCTTGGGCAGAAACGGGGAAAAG.

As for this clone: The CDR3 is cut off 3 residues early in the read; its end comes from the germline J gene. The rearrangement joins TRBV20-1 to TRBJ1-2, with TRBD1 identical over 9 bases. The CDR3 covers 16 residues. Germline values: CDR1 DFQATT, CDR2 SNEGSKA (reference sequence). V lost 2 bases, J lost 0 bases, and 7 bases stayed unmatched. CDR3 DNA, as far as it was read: TGCAGTGCTAGACGTACAGGGGGCACTTCTAACTATGGC. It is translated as CSARRTGGTSNYG. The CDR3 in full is CSARRTGGTSNYGYTF.

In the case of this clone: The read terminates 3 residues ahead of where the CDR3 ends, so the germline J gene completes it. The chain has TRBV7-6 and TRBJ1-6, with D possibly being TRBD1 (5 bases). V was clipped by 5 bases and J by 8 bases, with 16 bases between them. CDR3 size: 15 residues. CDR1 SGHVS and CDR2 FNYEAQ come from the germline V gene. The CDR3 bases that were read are TGTGCCAGCAGCCGCGCAGGGATCTGGGATTCACCC. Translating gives CASSRAGIWDSP. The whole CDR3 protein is CASSRAGIWDSPLHF. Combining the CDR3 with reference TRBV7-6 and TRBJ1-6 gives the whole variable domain GAGVSQSPRYKVTKRGQDVALRCDPISGHVSLYWYRQALGQGPEFLTYFNYEAQQDKSGLPNDRFSAERPEGSISTLTIQRTEQRDSAMYRCASSRAGIWDSPLHFGNGTRLTVT.

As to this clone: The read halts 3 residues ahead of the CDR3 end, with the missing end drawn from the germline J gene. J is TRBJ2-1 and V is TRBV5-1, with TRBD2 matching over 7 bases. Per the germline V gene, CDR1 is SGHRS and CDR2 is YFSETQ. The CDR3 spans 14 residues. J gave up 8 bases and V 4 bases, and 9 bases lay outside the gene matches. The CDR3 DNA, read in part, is TGCGCCAGCAGCCCCGACAGCGGGAACGATGAG. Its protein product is CASSPDSGNDE. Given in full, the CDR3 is CASSPDSGNDEQFF.

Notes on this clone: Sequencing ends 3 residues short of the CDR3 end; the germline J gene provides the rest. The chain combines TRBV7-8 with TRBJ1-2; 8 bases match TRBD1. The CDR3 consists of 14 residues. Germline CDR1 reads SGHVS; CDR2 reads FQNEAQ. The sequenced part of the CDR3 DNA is TGTGCCAGCAGGGCGGGACAGGACCAAGAGACC. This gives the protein CASRAGQDQET. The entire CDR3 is CASRAGQDQETYTF.

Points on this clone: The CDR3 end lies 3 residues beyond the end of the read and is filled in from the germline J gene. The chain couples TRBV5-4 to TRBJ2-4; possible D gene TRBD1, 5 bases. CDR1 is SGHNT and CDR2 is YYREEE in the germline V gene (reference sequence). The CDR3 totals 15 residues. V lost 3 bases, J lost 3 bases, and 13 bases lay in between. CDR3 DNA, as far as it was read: TGTGCCAGCAGCTCTCCCTCTCAGGGCAAAAACATT. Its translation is CASSSPSQGKNI. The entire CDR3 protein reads CASSSPSQGKNIQYF.